This TCR beta chain was obtained from a study of T cell responses to AZD1222 COVID-19 vaccine. Regarding the study as a whole: Across the whole spike, CD4 TCRs peaked at regions 160-218 and 743-854. Donors in the cohort were predominantly white British and more often female, and clonal diversity was possibly underestimated.

Germline values: CDR1 SGHTA, CDR2 FQGNSA. Trimming at V came to 3 bases and at J to 0 bases, leaving 6 bases not matched to a gene. The CDR3 extends over 17 amino acids. For this clone: The antigen is undetermined.

Sequencing was performed with immunoSEQ multiplex PCR; in TCRdb, only in-frame clones are kept and a portion is missing. The data contain 200,000 to 250,000 clones, approximately 94% of them singletons. The origin of this receptor is an adult who received the MenACWY meningococcal vaccine as a control. The sample was peripheral blood, taken 28 days after the second dose of the MenACWY control vaccine. The chain links TRBV7-2 to TRBJ1-2, with 11 bases fitting TRBD1. CDR3 in amino acids: CASSFSGQGAANYGYTF. In DNA form, the CDR3 reads TGTGCCAGCAGCTTTAGTGGACAGGGGGCCGCTAACTATGGCTACACCTTC.